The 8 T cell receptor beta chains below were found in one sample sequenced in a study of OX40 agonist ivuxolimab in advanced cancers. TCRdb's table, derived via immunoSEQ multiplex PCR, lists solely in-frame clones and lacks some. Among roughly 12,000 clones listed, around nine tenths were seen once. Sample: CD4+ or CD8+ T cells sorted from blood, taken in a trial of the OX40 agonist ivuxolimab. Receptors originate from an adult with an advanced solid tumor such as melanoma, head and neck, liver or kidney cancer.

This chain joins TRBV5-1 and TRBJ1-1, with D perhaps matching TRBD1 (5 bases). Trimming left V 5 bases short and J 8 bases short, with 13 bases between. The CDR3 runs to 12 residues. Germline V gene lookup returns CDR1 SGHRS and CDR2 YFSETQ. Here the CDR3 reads CASRSGHPEAFF. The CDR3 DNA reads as TGCGCCAGCAGATCAGGACACCCAGAAGCTTTCTTT.

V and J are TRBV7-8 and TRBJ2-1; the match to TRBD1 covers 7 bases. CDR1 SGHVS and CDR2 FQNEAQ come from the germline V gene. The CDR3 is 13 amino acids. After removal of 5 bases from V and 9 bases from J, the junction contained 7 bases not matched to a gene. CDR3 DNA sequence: TGTGCCAGCAGCGCGACAGGGTCGGGTGAGCAGTTCTTC. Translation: CASSATGSGEQFF. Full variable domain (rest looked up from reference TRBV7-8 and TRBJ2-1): GAGVSQSPRYKVAKRGQDVALRCDPISGHVSLFWYQQALGQGPEFLTYFQNEAQLDKSGLPSDRFFAERPEGSVSTLKIQRTQQEDSAVYLCASSATGSGEQFFGPGTRLTVL.

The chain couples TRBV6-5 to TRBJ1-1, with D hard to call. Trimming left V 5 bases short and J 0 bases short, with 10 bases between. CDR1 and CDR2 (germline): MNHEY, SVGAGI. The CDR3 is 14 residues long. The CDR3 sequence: CASSPQGVNTEAFF. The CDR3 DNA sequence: TGTGCCAGCAGTCCACAAGGAGTGAACACTGAAGCTTTCTTT.

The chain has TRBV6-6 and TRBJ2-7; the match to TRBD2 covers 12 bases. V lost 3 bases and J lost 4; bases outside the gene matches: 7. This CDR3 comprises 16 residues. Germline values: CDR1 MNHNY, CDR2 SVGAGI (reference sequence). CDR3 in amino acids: CASSYRTSGVQYEQYF. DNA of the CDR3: TGTGCCAGCAGTTATCGGACTAGCGGGGTGCAGTACGAGCAGTACTTC.

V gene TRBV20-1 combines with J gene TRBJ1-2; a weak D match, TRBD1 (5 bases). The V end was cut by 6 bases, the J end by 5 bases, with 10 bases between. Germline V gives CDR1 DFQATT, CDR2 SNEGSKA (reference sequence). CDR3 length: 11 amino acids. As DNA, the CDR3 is TGCAGTGCCGGGTCAGGGTATGGCTACACCTTC. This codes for CSAGSGYGYTF.

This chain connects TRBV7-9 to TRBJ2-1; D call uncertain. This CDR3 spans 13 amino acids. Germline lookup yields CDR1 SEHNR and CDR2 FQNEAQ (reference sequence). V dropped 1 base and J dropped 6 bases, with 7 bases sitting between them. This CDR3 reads CASSLGASNEQFF. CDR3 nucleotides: TGTGCCAGCAGCTTAGGGGCCAGCAATGAGCAGTTCTTC.

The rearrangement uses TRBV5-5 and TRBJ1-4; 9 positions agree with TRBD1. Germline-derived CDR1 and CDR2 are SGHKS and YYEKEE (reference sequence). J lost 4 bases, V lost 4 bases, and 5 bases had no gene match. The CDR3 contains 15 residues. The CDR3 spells CASSQPGQGNEKLFF. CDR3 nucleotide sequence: TGTGCCAGCAGCCAACCGGGACAGGGTAATGAAAAACTGTTTTTT.

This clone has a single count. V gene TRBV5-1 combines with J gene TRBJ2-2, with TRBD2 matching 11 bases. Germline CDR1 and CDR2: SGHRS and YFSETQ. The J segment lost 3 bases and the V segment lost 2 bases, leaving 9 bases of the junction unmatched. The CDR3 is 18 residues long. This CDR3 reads CASSLLSPGLADTGELFF. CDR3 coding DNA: TGCGCCAGCAGCTTACTGTCACCGGGACTAGCGGACACCGGGGAGCTGTTTTTT.